This TCR beta chain was retrieved from a study of OX40 agonist ivuxolimab in advanced cancers. Any history of autoimmune disease or systemic immunosuppression disqualified patients. Germline V gene data show CDR1 as SQVTM and CDR2 as ANQGSEA. This CDR3 comprises 14 residues. V lost 5 bases and J lost 1; bases outside the gene matches: 3. The table came from immunoSEQ multiplex PCR; TCRdb's copy has only in-frame clones and leaves some out. The sample has tens of thousands of clones; 86% are singletons. The sample consisted of CD4+ or CD8+ T cells sorted from blood, taken in a trial of the OX40 agonist ivuxolimab. This clonotype was sampled from an adult with an advanced solid tumor such as melanoma, head and neck, liver or kidney cancer. The chain is built from TRBV29-1 and TRBJ1-5; TRBD1 matches at 9 bases. DNA for the CDR3: TGCAGCGTTAAGGACAGGGGCAGCAATCAGCCCCAGCATTTT. As protein: CSVKDRGSNQPQHF.